This T cell receptor (beta chain) was sequenced for a study of PD-1 blockade in classical Hodgkin lymphoma. Regarding the study as a whole: Baseline diversity was lower in partial responders and progressors than complete responders.

There was relapse after autologous stem cell transplantation in every patient, and there was variation in brentuximab vedotin exposure. Magnetic negative selection of thawed PBMCs was the method by which CD4+ T cells were purified. Relapsed/refractory classical Hodgkin lymphoma patients had complete, partial or progressive responses. The data were produced by immunoSEQ multiplex PCR, yet TCRdb's version contains in-frame clones alone and is incomplete. The data hold under 30,000 clones, with over 60% observed a single time. Between the trimmed V and J ends, which lost 5 bases and 8 bases, there was a span of 17 bases. The CDR3 is 14 residues long. CDR1 and CDR2 from the germline V gene are SGHRS and YFSETQ. To note about this clone: Its specificity is not known.

This receptor was obtained from a human donor with classical Hodgkin lymphoma. This specimen consisted of CD4+ T cells from blood, obtained at baseline. The rearrangement links TRBV5-1 to TRBJ2-4; D possibly matches TRBD1 or TRBD2 (6 bases each). In DNA, the CDR3 is TGCGCCAGCAGGCCCCTCCCGGGGGCGGACATTCAGTACTTC. It codes for CASRPLPGADIQYF.